This is a list of T cell receptor beta chains from one sample in a study of T-cell memory formation after mild COVID-19. One entry per CDR3 protein results from TCRdb running MiXCR on the 5' RACE reads. The profile covers about 13,000 distinct CDR3 sequences, with about a sixth appearing a single time and roughly 50% taken by the ten largest. The material sequenced was PBMCs or a T cell subset sorted from them (not recorded which). The receptors were sampled from a man aged 18 to 29 who had mild COVID-19 (a few samples of this study predate the infection). Cell type and time point are not known. Each CDR3 is given with its conserved first and last residue. D genes are given only for firm matches. A row's size may be missing; if present it is once, few, many or a size class.

clone_size,j_call,d_call,v_call,cdr3_length,cdr3_aa,cdr3_nt
.,TRBJ2-3,.,TRBV20-1,14,CSARWGGSTDTQYF,TGCAGTGCCCGTTGGGGGGGCAGCACAGATACGCAGTATTTT
many,TRBJ2-1,.,TRBV11-2,12,CASSGENLEQFF,TGTGCCAGCAGCGGAGAAAATTTAGAGCAGTTCTTC
many,TRBJ2-7,TRBD1,TRBV18,15,CASSSPTGALNEQYF,TGTGCCAGCTCATCGCCCACAGGGGCATTGAACGAGCAGTACTTC
many,TRBJ1-1,.,TRBV4-1,14,CASSLGTANTEAFF,TGCGCCAGCAGCCTCGGGACTGCGAACACTGAAGCTTTCTTT
many,TRBJ1-3,.,TRBV4-1,16,CASSPYRDASGNTIYF,TGCGCCAGCAGCCCCTACAGGGACGCCTCTGGAAACACCATATATTTT
many,TRBJ1-1,.,TRBV4-1,16,CASISLRPGEVPEAFF,TGCGCCAGCATCTCACTCAGGCCCGGGGAGGTCCCTGAAGCTTTCTTT
.,TRBJ2-5,.,TRBV12-3/TRBV12-4,14,CASSLGRGLETQYF,TGTGCCAGCAGTTTGGGCCGGGGTTTAGAGACCCAGTACTTC
.,TRBJ1-5,.,TRBV7-2,15,CASSIDSGTNQPQHF,TGTGCCAGCAGCATCGACTCGGGGACAAATCAGCCCCAGCATTTT
many,TRBJ2-2,.,TRBV5-1,17,CASSFPRPAWNTGELFF,TGCGCCAGCAGCTTCCCCCGACCGGCCTGGAACACCGGGGAGCTGTTTTTT
many,TRBJ2-3,.,TRBV7-2,15,CASSPWDVTPDTQYF,TGTGCCAGCAGCCCGTGGGACGTCACGCCAGATACGCAGTATTTT
.,TRBJ1-1,.,TRBV5-5,17,CASRYEGTPIVVTEAFF,TGTGCCAGCAGATACGAAGGGACGCCTATCGTCGTGACTGAAGCTTTCTTT
many,TRBJ2-3,TRBD2,TRBV9,15,CASSVVAGSTDTQYF,TGTGCCAGCAGCGTGGTAGCGGGGAGCACAGATACGCAGTATTTT
.,TRBJ2-3,TRBD1,TRBV12-3/TRBV12-4,15,CASSRDGTGTDTQYF,TGTGCCAGCAGCCGAGACGGGACAGGCACAGATACGCAGTATTTT
many,TRBJ1-4,.,TRBV7-8,16,CASSLDFKGVWEKLFF,TGTGCCAGCAGCTTAGACTTTAAAGGCGTTTGGGAAAAACTGTTTTTT
.,TRBJ2-1,TRBD2,TRBV3-1,16,CASSQGSLAGVYEQFF,TGTGCCAGCAGCCAAGGATCACTAGCGGGAGTGTATGAGCAGTTCTTC
.,TRBJ2-3,TRBD2,TRBV7-9,16,CASSSGTTLPTDTQYF,TGTGCCAGCAGCTCCGGGACTACCCTCCCCACAGATACGCAGTATTTT
many,TRBJ1-2,.,TRBV5-1,14,CASSLRGGFYGYTF,TGCGCCAGCAGTTTAAGGGGGGGCTTCTATGGCTACACCTTC
many,TRBJ2-1,.,TRBV19,14,CASSIERIYNEQFF,TGTGCCAGTAGTATCGAGCGGATCTACAATGAGCAGTTCTTC
few,TRBJ2-3,TRBD2,TRBV4-1,18,CASSSPGASGSSTDTQYF,TGCGCCAGCAGCTCGCCCGGCGCTAGCGGTAGTAGCACAGATACGCAGTATTTT
many,TRBJ1-5,.,TRBV29-1,12,CSVGLSNQPQHF,TGCAGCGTTGGCCTTAGCAATCAGCCCCAGCATTTT
many,TRBJ2-1,TRBD2,TRBV7-8,18,CASSYPKLAAPRSNEQFF,TGTGCCAGCAGCTACCCCAAACTAGCGGCTCCTCGCTCCAATGAGCAGTTCTTC
many,TRBJ2-3,.,TRBV4-1,16,CASRSPGRDPTDTQYF,TGCGCCAGCCGCAGTCCAGGCCGGGACCCCACAGATACGCAGTATTTT
few,TRBJ2-6,.,TRBV4-2,17,CASSLGQGGSGANVLTF,TGTGCCAGCAGCCTAGGGCAGGGGGGTTCTGGGGCCAACGTCCTGACTTTC
many,TRBJ2-3,.,TRBV6-5,15,CASSYSRLSTDTQYF,TGTGCCAGCAGTTACTCGAGGCTTAGCACAGATACGCAGTATTTT
large,TRBJ1-3,TRBD1,TRBV12-3/TRBV12-4,16,CASRGFRQGGGNTIYF,TGTGCCAGCAGGGGATTTAGACAGGGTGGTGGAAACACCATATATTTT
few,TRBJ1-4,.,TRBV27,14,CASSDTVMNEKLFF,TGTGCCAGCAGTGACACAGTGATGAATGAAAAACTGTTTTTT
many,TRBJ2-1,TRBD1,TRBV7-9,16,CASREVRDRVHNEQFF,TGTGCCAGCAGAGAAGTCCGGGACAGGGTCCACAATGAGCAGTTCTTC
.,TRBJ1-4,.,TRBV5-1,15,CASSSSIATNEKLFF,TGCGCCAGCAGCTCATCTATTGCAACTAATGAAAAACTGTTTTTT
few,TRBJ1-5,.,TRBV12-3/TRBV12-4,16,CASSLWGEPSNQPQHF,TGTGCCAGCAGTTTATGGGGGGAACCTAGCAATCAGCCCCAGCATTTT
many,TRBJ2-3,TRBD1,TRBV7-2,16,CASSLGTGRSTDTQYF,TGTGCCAGCAGCTTAGGGACAGGGAGAAGCACAGATACGCAGTATTTT
.,TRBJ1-6,TRBD1,TRBV7-3,15,CASSLTTGTGATLHF,TGTGCCAGCAGCTTAACGACCGGGACAGGGGCCACCCTCCACTTT
few,TRBJ1-1,.,TRBV14,16,CASSQEGGATNTEAFF,TGTGCCAGCAGCCAGGAAGGGGGAGCGACGAACACTGAAGCTTTCTTT
few,TRBJ2-4,.,TRBV3-1,13,CASSQGQGGIQYF,TGTGCCAGCAGCCAGGGCCAGGGGGGCATTCAGTACTTC
many,TRBJ1-3,.,TRBV12-3/TRBV12-4,14,CASSFAYIGNTIYF,TGTGCCAGCAGTTTCGCGTACATTGGAAACACCATATATTTT
.,TRBJ2-2,.,TRBV27,13,CASSFRATGELFF,TGTGCCAGCAGTTTTCGGGCTACCGGGGAGCTGTTTTTT
.,TRBJ2-3,TRBD1,TRBV3-1,15,CASSPDRGWTDTQYF,TGTGCCAGCAGCCCAGACAGGGGTTGGACAGATACGCAGTATTTT
hyperexpanded,TRBJ2-2,.,TRBV12-3/TRBV12-4,16,CASTHLRNINTGELFF,TGTGCCAGCACACACCTTCGGAACATCAACACCGGGGAGCTGTTTTTT
.,TRBJ2-5,TRBD1,TRBV5-4,15,CASSVPTGVGETQYF,TGTGCCAGCAGCGTACCAACAGGGGTCGGTGAGACCCAGTACTTC
many,TRBJ1-6,.,TRBV25-1,14,CASSDRLRGSPLHF,TGTGCCAGCAGTGACCGATTACGGGGTTCACCCCTCCACTTT
many,TRBJ1-2,.,TRBV12-3/TRBV12-4,13,CASSLLANYGYTF,TGTGCCAGCAGTTTATTAGCTAACTATGGCTACACCTTC
many,TRBJ2-5,.,TRBV9,14,CASKAEPGEETQYF,TGTGCCAGCAAGGCGGAACCTGGGGAAGAGACCCAGTACTTC
few,TRBJ1-5,TRBD1,TRBV6-6,19,CASSYSPYRKTGGFQPQHF,TGTGCCAGCAGTTACTCGCCCTATCGTAAGACAGGGGGTTTCCAGCCCCAGCATTTT
.,TRBJ2-3,.,TRBV6-4,15,CASSDGGASTDTQYF,TGTGCCAGCAGTGACGGGGGGGCTAGCACAGATACGCAGTATTTT
.,TRBJ2-3,.,TRBV4-1,17,CASSQLGLLLSTDTQYF,TGCGCCAGCAGCCAATTAGGGCTACTCTTGAGCACAGATACGCAGTATTTT
.,TRBJ1-2,.,TRBV28,15,CASSLDIPLNYGYTF,TGTGCCAGCAGTTTGGATATCCCCCTAAACTATGGCTACACCTTC